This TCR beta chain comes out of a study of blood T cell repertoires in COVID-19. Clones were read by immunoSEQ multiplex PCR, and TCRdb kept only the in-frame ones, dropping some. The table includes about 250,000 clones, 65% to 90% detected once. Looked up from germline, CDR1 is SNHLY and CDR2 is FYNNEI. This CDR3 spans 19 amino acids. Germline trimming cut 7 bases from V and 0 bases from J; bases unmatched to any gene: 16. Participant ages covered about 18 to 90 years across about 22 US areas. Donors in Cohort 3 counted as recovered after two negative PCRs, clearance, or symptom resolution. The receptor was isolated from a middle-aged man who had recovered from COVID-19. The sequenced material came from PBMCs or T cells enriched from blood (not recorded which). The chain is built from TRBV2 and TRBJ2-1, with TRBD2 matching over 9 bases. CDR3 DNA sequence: TGTGCCAGCACCAGGGACGGCGGGAGGGCCTTAAGCTCCTACAATGAGCAGTTCTTC. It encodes CASTRDGGRALSSYNEQFF.